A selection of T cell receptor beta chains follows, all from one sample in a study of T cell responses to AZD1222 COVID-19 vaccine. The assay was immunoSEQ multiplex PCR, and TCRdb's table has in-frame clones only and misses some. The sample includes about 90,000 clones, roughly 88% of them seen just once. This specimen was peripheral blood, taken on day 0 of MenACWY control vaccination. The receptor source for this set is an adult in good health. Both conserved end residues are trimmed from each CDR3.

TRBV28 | ASSEPLVSGTDTQY
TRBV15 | ATSGTGESAF
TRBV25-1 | ASRRTGQGEKLF
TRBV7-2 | ASSLRGPVVRGYT
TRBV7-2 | ASRPTGTNTGELF
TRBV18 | ASSQNQVMESNQPQH
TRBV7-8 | ASSNYLGSTEAF
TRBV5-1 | ASSLRTGGMNTEAF
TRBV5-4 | ASSFMRGLSLNEQF
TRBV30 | AWSMDRGSYEQY
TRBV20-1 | SALEGTEAF
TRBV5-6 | ASSLATGPSSYNEQF
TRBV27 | ASSFSGGATHNEQF
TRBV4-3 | ASSQDDRAPGNTIY
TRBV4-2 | ASSPHRTENQPQH
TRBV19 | ASSIDLGPGTSYNSPLH
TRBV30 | AWVGAGETQY
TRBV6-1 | ASSESSWGHQPQH
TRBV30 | AWSLTENYGYT
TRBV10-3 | AISQRGTDTQY
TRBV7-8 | ASSFDEDRGGFVQY
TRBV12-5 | ASGVGKGNQPQH
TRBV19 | ASSILGMGHGYT
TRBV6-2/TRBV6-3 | ASSYSGFGQSYGYT
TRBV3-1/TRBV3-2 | ASSPARLAGGYEQY
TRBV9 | ASNGGYYGYT
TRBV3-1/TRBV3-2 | ASSQVGDEQY
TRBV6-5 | ASSSSRSSGTQY
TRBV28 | ASSLPLAGSPDTQY
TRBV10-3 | AISEGNVGYT
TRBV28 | ASSLRPSGGYNEQF
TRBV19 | ASNPRGDNEQF
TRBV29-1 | SVWLSGKLF
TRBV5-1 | ASSFTGGSVNTEAF
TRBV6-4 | ASSDSFQGRLNGYT
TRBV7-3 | ASSTYRVSDYGYT
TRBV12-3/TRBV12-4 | ASSLSGGPEAF
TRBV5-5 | ASSPGPSSYEQY
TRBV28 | ASRRTGYFSGELF
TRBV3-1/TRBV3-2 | ASSQARAGTAHT
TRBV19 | ASSTATGTNTGELF
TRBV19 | ASSARTARAEAF
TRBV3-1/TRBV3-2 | ASSQGTSGGQSDTQY
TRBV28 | ASTTYLGQQNQPQH
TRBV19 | ASSIVTGGFYGYT
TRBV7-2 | ASSLGQGGTGELF
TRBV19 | ASSTSTGVRNEQF
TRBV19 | ASSIDGATKNTEAF
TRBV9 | ASSMTTVPGNTIY
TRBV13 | ASSFLGVGHGELF
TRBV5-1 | ASSLGTGFTDTQY
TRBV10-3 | AISEQGTGYEKLF
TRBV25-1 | ASSDTGTTFEQY
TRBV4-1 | ASSPQQGGSNQPQH
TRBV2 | ASSLEGDTEAF
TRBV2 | ASSVSPEPHGYT
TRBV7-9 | ASSQRLEQVNEKLF
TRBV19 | ASSGARDRAYEQY